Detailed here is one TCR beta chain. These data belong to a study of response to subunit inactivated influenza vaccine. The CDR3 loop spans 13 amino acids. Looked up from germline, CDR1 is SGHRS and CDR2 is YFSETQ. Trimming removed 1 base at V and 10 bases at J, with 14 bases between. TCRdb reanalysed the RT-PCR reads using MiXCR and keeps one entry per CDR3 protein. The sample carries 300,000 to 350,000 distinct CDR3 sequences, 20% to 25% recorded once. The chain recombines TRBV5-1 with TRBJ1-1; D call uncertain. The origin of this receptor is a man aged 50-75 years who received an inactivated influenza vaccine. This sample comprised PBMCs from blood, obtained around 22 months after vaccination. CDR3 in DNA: TGCGCCAGCAGCTTGATCGGCAGGTCCCGAGCTTTCTTT. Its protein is CASSLIGRSRAFF.